There are many counts of the clone carrying this TCR beta chain. In the authors' methods: Amplification of reference gene primers was used by the study to estimate nucleated cell counts. Assay: immunoSEQ multiplex PCR; the TCRdb copy retains only in-frame clones and omits some. V and J calls and clone size are copied from that table; D and trimming were computed from the DNA. The table records some 60,000 clones, more than 65% of them present only once. Seattle participants joined during active infection and were tracked over time. This sample is drawn from a study of blood T cell repertoires in COVID-19. Study overall: Material from acute and convalescent COVID-19 was sourced from the United States, Italy and Spain. From T cells, B-cell-depleted T cells, or PBMCs came the material, which was cDNA or gDNA.

Per the germline V gene, CDR1 is LGHNA and CDR2 is YSLEER. Germline trimming cut 1 base from V and 5 bases from J; bases unmatched to any gene: 6. The CDR3 is made up of 16 amino acids. The material sequenced was peripheral blood. The receptor was derived from a man older than 75 with COVID-19, enrolled during active disease. The gene calls are TRBV4-3 and TRBJ2-3; TRBD2 agrees at 10 bases. CDR3 coding DNA: TGCGCCAGCAGCCAAGTAAGCGGGAGGGGAGAAGATACGCAGTATTTT. This gives the protein CASSQVSGRGEDTQYF.